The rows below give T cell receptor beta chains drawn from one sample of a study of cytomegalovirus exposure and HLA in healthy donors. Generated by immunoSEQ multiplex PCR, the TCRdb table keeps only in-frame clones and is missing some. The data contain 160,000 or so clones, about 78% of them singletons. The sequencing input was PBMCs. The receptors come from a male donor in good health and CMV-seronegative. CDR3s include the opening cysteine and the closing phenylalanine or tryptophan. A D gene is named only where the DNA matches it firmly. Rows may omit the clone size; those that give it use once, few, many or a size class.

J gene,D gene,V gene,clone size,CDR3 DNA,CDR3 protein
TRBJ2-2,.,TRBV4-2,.,TGTGCCAGCAGCCATCCTCCCGCGAGCGGACCGAACACCGGGGAGCTGTTTTTT,CASSHPPASGPNTGELFF
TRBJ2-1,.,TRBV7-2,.,TGTGCCAGCAGCTTAGGGGGGGACCCCACCTACAATGAGCAGTTCTTC,CASSLGGDPTYNEQFF
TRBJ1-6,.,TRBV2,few,TGTGCCAGCAGGGATAGACAGCTACGGCTCCACTTT,CASRDRQLRLHF
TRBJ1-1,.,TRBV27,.,TGTGCCAGCAGTTTACGGGAAGCGAACACTGAAGCTTTCTTT,CASSLREANTEAFF
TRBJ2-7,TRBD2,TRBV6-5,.,TGTGCCAGCTTCGGACTAGCGGGGAAGGGCTACGAGCAGTACTTC,CASFGLAGKGYEQYF
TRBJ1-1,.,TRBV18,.,TGTGCCAGCTCACCACAGGGGGGGGAGAACACTGAAGCTTTCTTT,CASSPQGGENTEAFF
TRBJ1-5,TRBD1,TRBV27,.,TGTGCCAGCAGTTTCCTTTCGACAGGGGGCAATCAGCCCCAGCATTTT,CASSFLSTGGNQPQHF
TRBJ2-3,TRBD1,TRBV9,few,TGTGCCAGCAGCCCCGGACAGGGGGCTCTTATTACGCAGTATTTT,CASSPGQGALITQYF
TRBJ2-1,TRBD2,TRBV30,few,TGTGCCTGGAGGGGTCTAGCGGGAAGGGTCTATGAGCAGTTCTTC,CAWRGLAGRVYEQFF
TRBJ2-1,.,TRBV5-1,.,TGCGCCAGCAGCTTGACAAGGGTTGGGGCCAATGAGCAGTTCTTC,CASSLTRVGANEQFF